The 21 T cell receptor beta chains in this list originate from one sample, sequenced in a study of control samples from healthy donors and cancer patients (TCRdb year 2020). The protocol used for the library was the immunoSEQ multiplex PCR assay. This is the immuneACCESS table as TCRdb keeps it, with only in-frame sequences that have V and J called. A part of the clones is gone; compared with another copy, unresolved V genes explain less than half, and the rest is unexplained. Here the sample has about 160,000 clones; just over 90% occur a single time. The ten biggest clones cover 4.1% of the sample. Sequenced: blood. These receptor sequences come from a woman aged 55-70 years in good health.

This clone was observed a handful of times. The V and J genes are TRBV6-1 and TRBJ2-5; no clear D gene. This CDR3 has 11 amino acids. Germline CDR1 is MNHNS and CDR2 is SASEGT. The V gene lost 1 base and the J gene lost 5 bases, with 2 bases spanning the gap. CDR3 nucleotide sequence: TGTGCCAGCAGTGAAGGGGAGACCCAGTACTTC. Protein: CASSEGETQYF.

This clone showed up just once. The rearrangement links TRBV6-2 or TRBV6-3 to TRBJ1-5, with 8 bases identical to TRBD1. From germline, CDR1 is MNHEY and CDR2 SVGEGT. The CDR3 length is 15 residues. V shed 2 bases, J shed 4 bases, and the junction held 4 bases outside the gene matches. CDR3 nucleotides: TGTGCCAGCAGTTACCGGACAGGGACAAATCAGCCCCAGCATTTT. It yields the protein CASSYRTGTNQPQHF.

This clone was found once. This rearrangement joins TRBV6-6 to TRBJ1-4, with 8 bases identical to TRBD1. The V gene's germline CDR1 is MNHNY and CDR2 SVGAGI (reference sequence). V was clipped by 6 bases and J by 2 bases; unmatched bases: 8. The CDR3 runs to 16 residues. The CDR3 protein is CASRTTGGGTNEKLFF. CDR3 nucleotides: TGTGCCAGCAGAACAACAGGGGGAGGTACTAATGAAAAACTGTTTTTT.

The count of this clone is one. The rearrangement links TRBV7-2 to TRBJ2-2; D unclear. The CDR3 totals 17 residues. The ends were cut back, 5 bases at V and 1 base at J, with 17 bases in the middle. Per the germline V gene, CDR1 is SGHTA and CDR2 is FQGNSA. The CDR3 nucleotides are TGTGCCAGCAGCGCCCCATGGGAAGGGCAGAACACCGGGGAGCTGTTTTTT. Translated: CASSAPWEGQNTGELFF.

The chain carries TRBV6-6 and TRBJ2-3; a weak D match, TRBD2 (6 bases). Trimming stripped 6 bases from V and 2 bases from J, with 12 bases between. Per the germline V gene, CDR1 is MNHNY and CDR2 is SVGAGI (reference sequence). The CDR3 length is 14 residues. DNA of the CDR3: TGTGCCAGCAGAAGCGAGGGACTCACAGATACGCAGTATTTT. It specifies CASRSEGLTDTQYF.

The V and J genes are TRBV3-1 (or the pseudogene TRBV3-2) and TRBJ2-3; D is unclear. V lost 0 bases and J lost 2, with 12 bases in between. CDR1 is LGHDT, CDR2 YNNKEL, per germline (reference sequence). CDR3 length equals 16 residues. This CDR3 is CASSQDNRHFTDTQYF. The DNA of the CDR3 is TGTGCCAGCAGCCAAGATAACCGCCATTTCACAGATACGCAGTATTTT.

On this clone itself: Within the sample, other DNA sequences also encode this same CDR3. The J gene is TRBJ2-5, the V gene TRBV2; 7 bases agree with TRBD1. This CDR3 region has 13 residues. V dropped 5 bases and J dropped 4; count of bases not matched to a gene: 4. CDR1 and CDR2 from the germline V gene are SNHLY and FYNNEI. Here the CDR3 DNA reads TGTGCCAGCAGTCGACAGGGTGGAGAGACCCAGTACTTC. Translation gives CASSRQGGETQYF.

CDR3 nucleotides: TGTGCCAGCTCACCCTCCTTGGGCACTTCTTACCATGGCTACACCTTC. Its protein is CASSPSLGTSYHGYTF. The J gene is TRBJ1-2, the V gene TRBV18; D remains unclear. Germline V gene data show CDR1 as KGHSH and CDR2 as LQKENI. The CDR3 extends over 16 amino acids. Trimming took 3 bases from V and 6 from J, leaving 20 bases between them.

The chain carries TRBV4-3 and TRBJ2-6; D is perhaps TRBD2 (6 bases). V lost 0 bases and J 3 bases, leaving 12 bases between the germline ends. This CDR3 is 17 amino acids long. From germline, CDR1 is LGHNA and CDR2 YSLEER. CDR3 bases: TGCGCCAGCAGCCAAGACATGGGGAGGAATGGGGCCAACGTCCTGACTTTC. Translation gives CASSQDMGRNGANVLTF.

The gene calls are TRBV4-3 and TRBJ2-5; 7 nucleotides match TRBD1. The J segment lost 6 bases and the V segment lost 5 bases, leaving 6 bases of the junction unmatched. The germline CDR1 and CDR2 sequences are LGHNA and YSLEER. The CDR3 has 13 amino acids. The CDR3 DNA is TGCGCCAGCAGCGAACAGGGGTCCAAGACCCAGTACTTC. Protein sequence: CASSEQGSKTQYF.

V usage is TRBV7-9 and J usage is TRBJ2-3; no definite D call. The CDR3 runs 13 residues. V dropped 4 bases and J dropped 2 bases, with 7 bases sitting between them. The V gene's germline CDR1 is SEHNR and CDR2 FQNEAQ (reference sequence). The CDR3 protein is CASSSVSTDTQYF. DNA of the CDR3: TGTGCCAGCAGCTCGGTCTCCACAGATACGCAGTATTTT.

The genes are TRBV27 and TRBJ2-1; no firm D call. CDR1 and CDR2 from the germline V gene are MNHEY and SMNVEV (reference sequence). This CDR3 is 15 amino acids long. Trimming removed 5 bases from V and 0 bases from J, with 11 bases in between. The CDR3 region is CASSRTVSSYNEQFF. In DNA, the CDR3 is TGTGCCAGCAGTCGGACGGTGAGCTCCTACAATGAGCAGTTCTTC.

The rearrangement links TRBV11-2 to TRBJ1-1, with 9 bases matching TRBD1. The germline CDR1 and CDR2 sequences are SGHAT and FQNNGV. V lost 5 bases and J lost 7; bases outside the gene matches: 5. This CDR3 has 13 residues. In nucleotides, the CDR3 is TGTGCCAGCAGCATGGGACAGGGCCTTGAAGCTTTCTTT. The encoded protein is CASSMGQGLEAFF.

This chain connects TRBV6-5 to TRBJ1-1, with D unclear. CDR3 length: 15 residues. Trimming removed 0 bases at V and 1 base at J, with 9 bases between. Germline V lookup: CDR1 MNHEY, CDR2 SVGAGI. Here the CDR3 reads CASSYSLRTNTEAFF. CDR3 in DNA: TGTGCCAGCAGTTACTCCCTTCGGACGAACACTGAAGCTTTCTTT.

The CDR3 is CASSLGRGLANEQFF. CDR3 nucleotide sequence: TGTGCCAGCAGCTTAGGCCGTGGACTAGCGAATGAGCAGTTCTTC. The genes are TRBV7-2 and TRBJ2-1; 9 nucleotides align to TRBD2. Trimming took 1 base from V and 7 from J; bases not matched to a gene: 5. Looked up from germline, CDR1 is SGHTA and CDR2 is FQGNSA. This CDR3 has 15 residues.

This chain connects TRBV3-1 (or the pseudogene TRBV3-2) to TRBJ1-4; TRBD1 is a possible D gene (6 bases). Per the germline V gene, CDR1 is LGHDT and CDR2 is YNNKEL (reference sequence). This CDR3 spans 15 amino acids. V lost 1 base to trimming and J lost 6 bases, with 12 bases between them. For the CDR3, the DNA is TGTGCCAGCAGCCAAGGGCTGGGGGGCGATGAAAAACTGTTTTTT. It specifies CASSQGLGGDEKLFF.

This chain joins TRBV10-3 and TRBJ2-7; 9 bases agree with TRBD1. The CDR3 runs to 15 residues. CDR1 and CDR2 from the germline V gene are ENHRY and SYGVKD. Trimming cost V 6 bases and J 4 bases; bases outside gene matches: 10. The CDR3 nucleotides are TGTGCCATCAGCGCCCCGGGACAGGGTATGTACGAGCAGTACTTC. Encoded protein: CAISAPGQGMYEQYF.

This chain connects TRBV6-5 to TRBJ2-7; D uncertain. Between the trimmed V and J ends, which lost 7 bases and 0 bases, there was a span of 10 bases. CDR1 is MNHEY and CDR2 is SVGAGI in the germline V gene. The CDR3 sequence is 13 residues long. The CDR3 DNA reads as TGTGCCAGCATGGTGGCGAGCTCCTACGAGCAGTACTTC. It is translated as CASMVASSYEQYF.

V gene TRBV19 combines with J gene TRBJ1-6; D perhaps matches TRBD1 (5 bases). Per germline, CDR1 LNHDA and CDR2 SQIVND (reference sequence). This CDR3 contains 14 residues. The ends were cut back, 5 bases at V and 9 bases at J, with 14 bases in the middle. CDR3 DNA: TGTGCCAGTAGTTCCCAGGGTACTGCTTCACCCCTCCACTTT. This translates into CASSSQGTASPLHF.

The chain recombines TRBV20-1 with TRBJ1-2, with D perhaps matching TRBD1 (5 bases). Trimming took off 3 bases at V and 1 base at J, with 12 bases between the two ends. Per germline, CDR1 DFQATT and CDR2 SNEGSKA (reference sequence). The CDR3 sequence is 14 residues long. The CDR3 nucleotides are TGCAGTGCTAGTAGTGGGACTGATAACTATGGCTACACCTTC. This translates into CSASSGTDNYGYTF.

V is TRBV12-3 or TRBV12-4 and J is TRBJ2-1; D is undetermined. The V gene lost 5 bases and the J gene lost 4 bases, with 6 bases spanning the gap. This CDR3 comprises 12 residues. The CDR3 loop is CASSQGYNEQFF. The CDR3 bases are TGTGCCAGCAGTCAAGGGTACAATGAGCAGTTCTTC.